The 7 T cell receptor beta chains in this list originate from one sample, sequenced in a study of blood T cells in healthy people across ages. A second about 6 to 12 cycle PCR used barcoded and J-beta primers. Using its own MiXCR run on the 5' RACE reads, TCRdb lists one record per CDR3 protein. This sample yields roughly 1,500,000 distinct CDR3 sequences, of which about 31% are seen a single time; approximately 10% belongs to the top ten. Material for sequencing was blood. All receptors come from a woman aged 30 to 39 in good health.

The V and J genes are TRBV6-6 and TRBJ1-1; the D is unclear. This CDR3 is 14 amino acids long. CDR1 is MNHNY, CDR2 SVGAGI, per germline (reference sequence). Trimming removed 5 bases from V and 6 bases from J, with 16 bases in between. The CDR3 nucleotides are TGTGCCAGCAGTACCTCTAGAAGTAAGGCTGAAGCTTTCTTT. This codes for CASSTSRSKAEAFF.

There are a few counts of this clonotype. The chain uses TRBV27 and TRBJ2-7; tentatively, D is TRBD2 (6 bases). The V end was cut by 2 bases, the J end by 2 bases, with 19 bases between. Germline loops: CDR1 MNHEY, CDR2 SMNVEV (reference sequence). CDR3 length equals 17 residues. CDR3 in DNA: TGTGCCAGCAGTTTAGTTGGGTACTTGCGGGATCCCTACGAGCAGTACTTC. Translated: CASSLVGYLRDPYEQYF.

In DNA form, the CDR3 reads TGTGCCAGCAGTCCCGGTCGGGCTAACGGATCCAATGAGCAGTTCTTC. Protein sequence: CASSPGRANGSNEQFF. The chain employs TRBV5-5 and TRBJ2-1; D gene unclear. The CDR3 is 16 amino acids. V was trimmed by 5 bases and J by 6 bases, leaving 21 bases between them. CDR1 SGHKS and CDR2 YYEKEE come from the germline V gene (reference sequence).

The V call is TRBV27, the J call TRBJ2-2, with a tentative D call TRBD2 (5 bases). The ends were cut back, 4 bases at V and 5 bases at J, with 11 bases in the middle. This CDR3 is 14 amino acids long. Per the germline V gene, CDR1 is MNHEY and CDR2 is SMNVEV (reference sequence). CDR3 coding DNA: TGTGCCAGCAGTTCGCTGTGGGAGACCGGGGAGCTGTTTTTT. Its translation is CASSSLWETGELFF.

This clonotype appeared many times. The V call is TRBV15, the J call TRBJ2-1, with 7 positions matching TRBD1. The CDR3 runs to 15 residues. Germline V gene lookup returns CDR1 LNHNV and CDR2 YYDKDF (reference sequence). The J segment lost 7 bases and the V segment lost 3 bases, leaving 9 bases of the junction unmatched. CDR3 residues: CATSSGTAESNEQFF. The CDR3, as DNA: TGTGCCACCAGCAGCGGGACAGCCGAATCGAATGAGCAGTTCTTC.

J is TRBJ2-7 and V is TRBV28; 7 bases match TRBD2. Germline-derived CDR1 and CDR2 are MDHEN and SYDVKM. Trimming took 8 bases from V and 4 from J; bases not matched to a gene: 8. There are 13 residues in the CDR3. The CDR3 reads CASSKGGRYEQYF. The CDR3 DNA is TGTGCCAGCTCAAAGGGAGGGCGATACGAGCAGTACTTC.

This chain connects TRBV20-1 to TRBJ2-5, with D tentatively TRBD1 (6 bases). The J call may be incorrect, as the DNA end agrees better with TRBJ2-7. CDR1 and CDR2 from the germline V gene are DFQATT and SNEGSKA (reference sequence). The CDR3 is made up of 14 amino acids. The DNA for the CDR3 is TGCAGTGCTAGTGGTGGGGGCATCTACTACGAGCAGTACTTC. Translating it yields CSASGGGIYYEQYF.